Shown below are 13 T cell receptor beta chains from a single sample sequenced in a study of prognosis after radiotherapy for stage I lung cancer. Two-round multiplex PCR on genomic DNA was the method by which TCR beta CDR3 was amplified. The first PCR round targeted every TRBV and TRBJ gene with specific primers. TCRdb analysed the multiplex PCR reads with MiXCR anew, one entry per CDR3 protein. Among approximately 35,000 distinct CDR3 sequences listed, about 32% were seen once. The source was PBMCs, collected before or after stereotactic body radiation therapy (not recorded which). The origin of the receptors is a donor aged 50 or older with non-small cell lung cancer.

This clonotype came up many times. The chain joins TRBV24-1 to TRBJ2-1; 10 nucleotides align to TRBD2. The CDR3 runs 15 residues. With V trimmed by 4 bases and J by 7 bases, 6 bases remained unmatched. Germline-derived CDR1 and CDR2 are KGHDR and SFDVKD. The CDR3 DNA sequence: TGTGCCACCAGTGACCCAGCGGGGGGGGAGAATGAGCAGTTCTTC. Translating it yields CATSDPAGGENEQFF.

This clonotype was counted at least ten times. The chain combines TRBV18 with TRBJ1-2; 7 positions agree with TRBD1. From germline, CDR1 is KGHSH and CDR2 LQKENI. This CDR3 contains 16 residues. Losses at the gene ends were 5 bases for V and 4 bases for J; bases not matched to a gene: 13. The CDR3 loop is CASSVNGQVRGYGYTF. The DNA of the CDR3 is TGTGCCAGCTCAGTGAACGGACAGGTCCGGGGCTATGGCTACACCTTC. The full variable domain, with the rest looked up from reference TRBV18 and TRBJ1-2, is NAGVMQNPRHLVRRRGQEARLRCSPMKGHSHVYWYRQLPEEGLKFMVYLQKENIIDESGMPKERFSAEFPKEGPSILRIQQVVRGDSAAYFCASSVNGQVRGYGYTFGSGTRLTVV.

This clonotype has ten or more counts. The chain is built from TRBV11-3 and TRBJ2-2; D may be TRBD1 (6 bases). The ends were cut back, 2 bases at V and 5 bases at J, with 9 bases in the middle. Per germline, CDR1 SGHNT and CDR2 YENEEA. The CDR3 spans 14 residues. The CDR3 protein is CASSLTGSTGELFF. The CDR3 nucleotides read TGTGCCAGCAGCTTAACAGGGTCAACCGGGGAGCTGTTTTTT.

This clonotype was seen many times. V usage is TRBV15 and J usage is TRBJ2-7; TRBD1 matches 9 bases. Germline V gene data show CDR1 as LNHNV and CDR2 as YYDKDF (reference sequence). The CDR3 loop spans 14 amino acids. V dropped 3 bases and J dropped 4; count of bases not matched to a gene: 4. The DNA for the CDR3 is TGTGCCACCAGCAGGGACAGGGGATTTTACGAGCAGTACTTC. This sequence encodes CATSRDRGFYEQYF. The full variable domain, in which reference TRBV15 and TRBJ2-7 provide the parts outside the CDR3, is DAMVIQNPRYQVTQFGKPVTLSCSQTLNHNVMYWYQQKSSQAPKLLFHYYDKDFNNEADTPDNFQSRRPNTSFCFLDIRSPGLGDTAMYLCATSRDRGFYEQYFGPGTRLTVT.

The chain recombines TRBV6-2 or TRBV6-3 with TRBJ1-1, with 7 bases that match TRBD1. The CDR3 runs to 12 residues. Per germline, CDR1 MNHEY and CDR2 SVGEGT. With V trimmed by 6 bases and J by 8 bases, 6 bases remained unmatched. In nucleotides, the CDR3 is TGTGCCAGCAGGGCAGGGGGGGCCGAAGCTTTCTTT. This codes for CASRAGGAEAFF.

This clonotype was detected many times. V is TRBV7-9 and J is TRBJ2-3, with TRBD2 matching over 14 bases. J was trimmed by 5 bases and V by 7 bases; bases with no gene match: 5. There are 15 residues in the CDR3. In germline, CDR1 is SEHNR, CDR2 FQNEAQ (reference sequence). In DNA, the CDR3 is TGTGCCAGCACCCTGGGACTAGCGGGGGTAGATACGCAGTATTTT. This encodes CASTLGLAGVDTQYF.

Of note for this clonotype: Relative to the germline gene, one junction end is altered; a read error may explain this. The chain is built from TRBV19 and TRBJ1-2, with D perhaps TRBD1 (6 bases). CDR1 LNHDA and CDR2 SQIVND come from the germline V gene (reference sequence). This CDR3 region has 14 residues. The CDR3 spells CASSVQGSDYCYTF. CDR3 nucleotide sequence: TGTGCCAGTAGTGTCCAGGGGTCGGACTATTGCTACACCTTC.

There are many counts of this clonotype. The rearrangement uses TRBV30 and TRBJ1-5; a possible D gene is TRBD1 (5 bases). CDR3 length: 14 amino acids. Trimming left V 0 bases short and J 7 bases short, with 13 bases between. Germline CDR1 GTSNPN, CDR2 SVGIG (reference sequence). As DNA, the CDR3 is TGTGCCTGGAGTGTAGAGGGAGGGGCCCAGCCCCAGCATTTT. Translation: CAWSVEGGAQPQHF.

In its sample, this clonotype is medium-sized. The chain is built from TRBV19 and TRBJ2-7; TRBD1 might be the D (6 bases). The germline V gene has CDR1 LNHDA and CDR2 SQIVND (reference sequence). V lost 1 base and J lost 7, with 14 bases in between. This CDR3 spans 14 amino acids. The CDR3 DNA follows: TGTGCCAGTAGTATAGCAGGACAGCCTACGGAGCAGTACTTC. Its translation: CASSIAGQPTEQYF.

For this clonotype: This may come from a read error, since a much larger clone is one base off. V gene TRBV14 combines with J gene TRBJ2-1; D is unresolved. Trimming took 4 bases from V and 6 from J, leaving 10 bases between them. CDR1 is SGHDN and CDR2 is FVKESK in the germline V gene. This CDR3 spans 13 amino acids. The CDR3 sequence is CASSPLTVNEQFF. For the CDR3, the DNA is TGTGCCAGCAGCCCTTTGACCGTCAATGAGCAGTTCTTC.

This clonotype was detected ten times or more. The V gene is TRBV28, the J gene TRBJ1-2, with unresolved D. Germline assignment: CDR1 MDHEN and CDR2 SYDVKM. The V end was cut by 2 bases, the J end by 1 base, with 2 bases between. The CDR3 has 12 residues. CDR3 nucleotides: TGTGCCAGCAGTTTACGTAACTATGGCTACACCTTC. Translating it yields CASSLRNYGYTF.

In regard to this clonotype: A much larger clone is a single base away; this may be a read error. The gene calls are TRBV10-3 and TRBJ2-1; D is perhaps TRBD1 (5 bases). Germline lookup yields CDR1 ENHRY and CDR2 SYGVKD. Trimming removed 4 bases from V and 13 bases from J, with 17 bases in between. CDR3 length equals 13 residues. The CDR3 sequence: CAISVTDQETQFF. The CDR3 DNA reads as TGTGCCATCAGTGTGACAGACCAAGAGACCCAGTTCTTC.

The V and J genes are TRBV7-2 and TRBJ2-7, with D perhaps matching TRBD2 (6 bases). The CDR3 has 14 residues. The V gene's germline CDR1 is SGHTA and CDR2 FQGNSA. V lost 2 bases, J lost 7 bases, and 15 bases lay in between. DNA for the CDR3: TGTGCCAGCAGCTTATCTAGACCGGCGGGGGAGCAGTACTTC. Amino acids: CASSLSRPAGEQYF.